The following is a T cell receptor beta chain sequence with its context. CDR1 is MNHNS and CDR2 is SASEGT in the germline V gene. This CDR3 has 15 amino acids. The trim removed 1 base at V and 4 bases at J, leaving 2 bases unmatched. This sample was included in a study of blood T cell repertoires in COVID-19. Measured with immunoSEQ multiplex PCR; TCRdb has only the in-frame clones, and not every one. The profile shows 120,000 or so clones, around 88% of them singletons. Sequencing input: peripheral blood. The clonotype originates from a woman aged 45 to 65 with active or convalescent COVID-19. V is TRBV6-1 and J is TRBJ2-1; 9 nucleotides agree with TRBD1. CDR3 nucleotide sequence: TGTGCCAGCAGTGAAGTACAGGGGGCGTACAATGAGCAGTTCTTC. Protein product: CASSEVQGAYNEQFF.